Shown below are 7 T cell receptor beta chains from a single sample sequenced in a study of patients and donors after allogeneic stem cell transplantation. MiXCR, run by TCRdb on the RT-PCR reads, gives a single entry per CDR3 protein. Counted here are roughly 200,000 distinct CDR3 sequences, more than 35% occurring once; the ten biggest clones make up around a tenth. The sequenced sample was blood, either unsorted or a sorted T cell fraction (not recorded which). The receptors here all came from a human donor who was either an allogeneic HSCT recipient or a stem cell or donor lymphocyte infusion donor (not recorded which). It is not recorded whose cells these are; they may come from a transplant donor.

The table lists this clonotype with a few counts. The chain links TRBV18 to TRBJ2-3; no clear D gene. CDR3 length equals 13 residues. The V end lost 2 bases, the J end lost 5 bases, and 8 bases lay between the germline ends. CDR1 KGHSH and CDR2 LQKENI come from the germline V gene. The CDR3 reads CASSPGLGDTQYF. The CDR3 bases are TGTGCCAGCTCACCAGGGCTGGGAGATACGCAGTATTTT.

This clonotype showed up many times. One end of the junction fails to match germline, which may point to a read error. As DNA, the CDR3 is TGTGCCAGCAGTGTAGGGCGGAACACTGAAGCTTTCTTT. This sequence encodes CASSVGRNTEAFF. V gene TRBV9 combines with J gene TRBJ1-1, with D uncertain. This CDR3 is 13 amino acids long. Germline loops: CDR1 SGDLS, CDR2 YYNGEE.

This chain joins TRBV28 and TRBJ2-2, with D possibly matching TRBD1 (5 bases). Trimming removed 0 bases at V and 1 base at J, with 9 bases between. The CDR3 is made up of 16 amino acids. Germline CDR1 MDHEN, CDR2 SYDVKM. The CDR3 region is CASSLWSDRNTGELFF. The CDR3 coding sequence is TGTGCCAGCAGTTTATGGAGTGACAGGAACACCGGGGAGCTGTTTTTT. The full variable domain, in which reference TRBV28 and TRBJ2-2 provide the parts outside the CDR3, is DVKVTQSSRYLVKRTGEKVFLECVQDMDHENMFWYRQDPGLGLRLIYFSYDVKMKEKGDIPEGYSVSREKKERFSLILESASTNQTSMYLCASSLWSDRNTGELFFGEGSRLTVL.

This clonotype has just a few counts. The chain couples TRBV13 to TRBJ1-2; D not certain. Looked up from germline, CDR1 is PRHDT and CDR2 is FYEKMQ (reference sequence). The CDR3 contains 15 residues. The germline V and J ends were trimmed by 0 bases and 4 bases, with 12 bases remaining between them. CDR3 loop: CASSLGEGLSYGYTF. CDR3 nucleotide sequence: TGTGCCAGCAGCTTAGGCGAGGGTCTTAGCTATGGCTACACCTTC.

The V gene is TRBV19, the J gene TRBJ1-2; D not certain. The CDR3 sequence is 14 residues long. V was shortened by 0 bases and J by 4 bases, with 9 bases between the two germline ends. Germline V CDR1 and CDR2: LNHDA, SQIVND (reference sequence). The CDR3 region is CASSIDTDFYGYTF. In DNA, the CDR3 is TGTGCCAGTAGTATAGACACAGACTTCTATGGCTACACCTTC.

This chain joins TRBV12-3 or TRBV12-4 and TRBJ1-5, with D possibly TRBD1 on 5 matching bases. Trimming took 4 bases from V and 5 from J, leaving 12 bases between them. This CDR3 is 14 amino acids long. The CDR3 nucleotides are TGTGCCAGCAGTTCCTCACAGGCTCATCAGCCCCAGCATTTT. This sequence encodes CASSSSQAHQPQHF.

This clonotype was detected only a few times. The rearrangement uses TRBV12-3 or TRBV12-4 and TRBJ2-7; TRBD1 matches 9 bases. Unmatched junction bases numbered 6, after V lost 4 bases and J lost 5 bases. CDR3 length: 14 amino acids. The CDR3 protein is CASSSGQGLHEQYF. The CDR3, as DNA: TGTGCCAGCAGTTCCGGACAGGGGTTGCACGAGCAGTACTTC.